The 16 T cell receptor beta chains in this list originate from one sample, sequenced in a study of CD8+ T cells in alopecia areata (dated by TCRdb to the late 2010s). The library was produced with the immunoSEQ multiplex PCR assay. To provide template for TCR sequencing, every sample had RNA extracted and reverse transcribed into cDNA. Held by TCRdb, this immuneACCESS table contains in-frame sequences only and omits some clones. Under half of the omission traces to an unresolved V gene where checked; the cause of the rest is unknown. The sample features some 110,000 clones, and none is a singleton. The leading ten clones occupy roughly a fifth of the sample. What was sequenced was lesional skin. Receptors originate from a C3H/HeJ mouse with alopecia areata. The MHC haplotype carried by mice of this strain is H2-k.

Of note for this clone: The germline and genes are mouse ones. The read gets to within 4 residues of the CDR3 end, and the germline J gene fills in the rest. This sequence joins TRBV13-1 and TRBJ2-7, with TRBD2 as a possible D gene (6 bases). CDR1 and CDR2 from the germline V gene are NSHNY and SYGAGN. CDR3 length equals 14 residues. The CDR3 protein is CASSDVGTFYEQYF. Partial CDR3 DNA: TGTGCCAGCAGTGACGTCGGGACTTTTTAT.

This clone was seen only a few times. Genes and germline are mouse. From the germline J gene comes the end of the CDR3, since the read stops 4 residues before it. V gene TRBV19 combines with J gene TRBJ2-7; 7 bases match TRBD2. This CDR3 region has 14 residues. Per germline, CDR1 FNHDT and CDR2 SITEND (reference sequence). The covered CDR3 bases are TGTGCCAGCAGCCCGGGGCTGGGGGATGAT. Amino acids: CASSPGLGDD. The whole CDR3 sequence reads CASSPGLGDDEQYF.

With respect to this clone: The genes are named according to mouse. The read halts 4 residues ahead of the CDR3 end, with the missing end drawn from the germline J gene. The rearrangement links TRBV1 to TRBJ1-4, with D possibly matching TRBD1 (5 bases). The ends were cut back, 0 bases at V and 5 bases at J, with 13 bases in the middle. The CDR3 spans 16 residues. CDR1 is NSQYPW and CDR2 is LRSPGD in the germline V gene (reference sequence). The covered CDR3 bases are TGCACCTGCAGTGCAGAATGGGGGAGGGAGAACGAA. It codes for CTCSAEWGRENE. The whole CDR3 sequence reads CTCSAEWGRENERLFF.

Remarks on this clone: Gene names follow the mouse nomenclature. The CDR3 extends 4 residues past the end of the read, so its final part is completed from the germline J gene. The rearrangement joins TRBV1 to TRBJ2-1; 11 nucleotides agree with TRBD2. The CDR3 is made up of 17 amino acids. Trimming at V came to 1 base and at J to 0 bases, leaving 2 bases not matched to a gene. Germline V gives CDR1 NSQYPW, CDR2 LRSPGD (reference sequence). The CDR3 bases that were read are TGCACCTGCAGTGCAGCCGGACTGGGGGGTAACTATGCT. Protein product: CTCSAAGLGGNYA. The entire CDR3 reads CTCSAAGLGGNYAEQFF.

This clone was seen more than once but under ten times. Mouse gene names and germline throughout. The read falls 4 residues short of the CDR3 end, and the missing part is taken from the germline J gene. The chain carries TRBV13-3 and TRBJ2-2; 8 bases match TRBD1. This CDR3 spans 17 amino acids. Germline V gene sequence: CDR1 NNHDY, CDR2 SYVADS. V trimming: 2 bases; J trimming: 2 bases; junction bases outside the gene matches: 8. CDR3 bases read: TGTGCCAGCAGTGACCCCAGGACAGGGTCCAACACCGGG. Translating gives CASSDPRTGSNTG. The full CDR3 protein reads CASSDPRTGSNTGQLYF.

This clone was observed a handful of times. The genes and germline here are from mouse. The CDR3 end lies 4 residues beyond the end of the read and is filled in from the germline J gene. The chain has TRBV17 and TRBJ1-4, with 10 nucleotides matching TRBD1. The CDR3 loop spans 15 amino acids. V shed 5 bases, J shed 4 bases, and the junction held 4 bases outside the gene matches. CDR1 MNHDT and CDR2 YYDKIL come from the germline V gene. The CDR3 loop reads CASSVGTGVNERLFF. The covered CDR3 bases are TGTGCTAGCAGTGTCGGGACAGGGGTCAACGAA.

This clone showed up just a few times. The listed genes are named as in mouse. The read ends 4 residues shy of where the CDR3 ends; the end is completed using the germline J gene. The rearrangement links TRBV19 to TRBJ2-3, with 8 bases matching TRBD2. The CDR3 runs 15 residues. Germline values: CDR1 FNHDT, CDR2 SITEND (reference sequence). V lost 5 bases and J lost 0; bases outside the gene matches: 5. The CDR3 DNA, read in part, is TGTGCCAGCAGCCTCGGACTGGGTAGTGCAGAA. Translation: CASSLGLGSAE. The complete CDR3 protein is CASSLGLGSAETLYF.

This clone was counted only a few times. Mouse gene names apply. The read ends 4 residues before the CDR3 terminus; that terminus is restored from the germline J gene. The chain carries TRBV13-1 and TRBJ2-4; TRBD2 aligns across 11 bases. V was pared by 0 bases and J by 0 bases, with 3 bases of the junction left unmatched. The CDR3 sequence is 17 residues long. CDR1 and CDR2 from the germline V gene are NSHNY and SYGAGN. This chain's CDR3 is CASSDGTGGMSQNTLYF. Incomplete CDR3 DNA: TGTGCCAGCAGTGATGGGACTGGGGGGATGAGTCAAAAC.

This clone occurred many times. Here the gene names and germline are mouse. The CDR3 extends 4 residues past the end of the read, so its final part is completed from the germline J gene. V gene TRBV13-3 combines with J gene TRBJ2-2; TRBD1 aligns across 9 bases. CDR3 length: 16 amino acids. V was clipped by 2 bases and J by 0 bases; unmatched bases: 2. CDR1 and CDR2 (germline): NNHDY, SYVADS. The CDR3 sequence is CASSEGTGSNTGQLYF. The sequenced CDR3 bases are TGTGCCAGCAGTGAAGGGACAGGGTCAAACACCGGG.

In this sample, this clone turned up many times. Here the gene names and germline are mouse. Partial CDR3 DNA: TGTGCCAGCAGGTCTGACTGGACTAATGCAGAA. Translating it yields CASRSDWTNAE. The entire CDR3 protein is CASRSDWTNAETLYF. J is TRBJ2-3 and V is TRBV13-3; a possible D gene is TRBD2 (6 bases). The missing CDR3 end, 4 residues past where the read stops, is filled in from the germline J gene. The CDR3 totals 15 residues. The V end was cut by 5 bases, the J end by 2 bases, with 15 bases between. CDR1 is NNHDY and CDR2 is SYVADS in the germline V gene.

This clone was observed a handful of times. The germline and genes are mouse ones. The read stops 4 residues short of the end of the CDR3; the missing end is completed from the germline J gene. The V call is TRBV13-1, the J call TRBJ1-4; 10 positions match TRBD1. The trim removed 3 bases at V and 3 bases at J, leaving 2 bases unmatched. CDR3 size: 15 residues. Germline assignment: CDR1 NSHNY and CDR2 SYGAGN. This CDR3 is CASSAGTGANERLFF. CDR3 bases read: TGTGCCAGCAGTGCCGGGACAGGGGCCAACGAA.

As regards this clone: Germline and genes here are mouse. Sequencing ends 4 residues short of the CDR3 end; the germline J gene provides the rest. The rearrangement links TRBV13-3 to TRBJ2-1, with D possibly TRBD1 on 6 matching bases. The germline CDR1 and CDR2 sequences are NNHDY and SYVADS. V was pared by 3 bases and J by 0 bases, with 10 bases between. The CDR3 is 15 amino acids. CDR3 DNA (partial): TGTGCCAGCAGTGCCGGACAGTTTAACTATGCT. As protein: CASSAGQFNYA. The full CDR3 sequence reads CASSAGQFNYAEQFF.

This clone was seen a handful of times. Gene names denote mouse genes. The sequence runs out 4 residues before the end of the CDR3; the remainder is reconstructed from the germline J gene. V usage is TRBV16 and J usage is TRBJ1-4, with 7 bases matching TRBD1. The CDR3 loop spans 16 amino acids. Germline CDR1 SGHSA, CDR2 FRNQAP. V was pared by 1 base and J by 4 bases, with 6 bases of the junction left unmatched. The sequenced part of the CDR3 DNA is TGTGCAAGCAGCTTAGGCGGGACAGAAGTCAACGAA. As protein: CASSLGGTEVNE. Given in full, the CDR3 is CASSLGGTEVNERLFF.

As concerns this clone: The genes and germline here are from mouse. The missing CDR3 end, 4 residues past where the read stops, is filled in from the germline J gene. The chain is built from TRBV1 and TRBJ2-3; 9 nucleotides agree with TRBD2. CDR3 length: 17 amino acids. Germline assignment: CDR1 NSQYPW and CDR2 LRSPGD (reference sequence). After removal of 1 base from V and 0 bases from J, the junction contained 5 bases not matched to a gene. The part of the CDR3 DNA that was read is TGCACCTGCAGTGCAGTCAGACTGGGGGATAGTGCAGAA. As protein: CTCSAVRLGDSAE. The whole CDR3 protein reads CTCSAVRLGDSAETLYF.

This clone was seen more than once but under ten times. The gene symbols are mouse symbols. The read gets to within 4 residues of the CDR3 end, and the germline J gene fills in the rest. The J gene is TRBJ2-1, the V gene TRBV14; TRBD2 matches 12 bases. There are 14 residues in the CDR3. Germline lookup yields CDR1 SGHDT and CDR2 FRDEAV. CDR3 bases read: TGTGCCAGCAGCAGACTGGGGGGGCGAGCT. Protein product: CASSRLGGRA. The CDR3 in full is CASSRLGGRAEQFF.

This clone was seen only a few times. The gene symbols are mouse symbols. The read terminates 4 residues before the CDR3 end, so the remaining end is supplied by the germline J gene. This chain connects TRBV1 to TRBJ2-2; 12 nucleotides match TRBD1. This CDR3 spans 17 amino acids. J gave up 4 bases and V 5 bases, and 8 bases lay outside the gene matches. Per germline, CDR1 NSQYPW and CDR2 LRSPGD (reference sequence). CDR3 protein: CTCSPGTGGAGTGQLYF. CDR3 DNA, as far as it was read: TGCACCTGCAGTCCCGGGACAGGGGGCGCGGGCACCGGG.